Listed below are T cell receptor beta chains from one sample, sequenced in a study of blood T cell repertoires in COVID-19. Only in-frame clones appear in the TCRdb table, and some are missing; sequencing was by immunoSEQ multiplex PCR. The sample has a few hundred thousand clones, 65% to 90% seen once. Sequencing input: PBMCs or T cells enriched from blood (not recorded which). These receptors all stem from a woman aged 40 to 50 with acute COVID-19. Each CDR3 is given with its conserved first and last residue. The D gene is left open where the match is weak. Some rows mark clone size as missing; the rest say once, few, many or name a class of expanded clone.

size	V	J	D	CDR3	DNA
-	TRBV24-1	TRBJ2-1	TRBD2	CATSGLAGGPGSNEQFF	TGTGCCACCAGTGGTCTAGCGGGAGGGCCGGGTTCAAATGAGCAGTTCTTC
-	TRBV28	TRBJ1-6	-	CASSLNLANSPLHF	TGTGCCAGCAGTTTGAATCTGGCTAATTCACCCCTCCACTTT
-	TRBV24-1	TRBJ2-1	-	CATSDLPTDNEQFF	TGTGCCACCAGTGATTTGCCGACAGACAATGAGCAGTTCTTC
once	TRBV19	TRBJ1-1	TRBD1	CASRQGNMNTEAFF	TGTGCCAGTAGACAGGGGAACATGAACACTGAAGCTTTCTTT
-	TRBV28	TRBJ2-7	TRBD1	CASSLEGTGTSYEQYF	TGTGCCAGCAGTCTGGAGGGGACAGGGACATCCTACGAGCAGTACTTC
-	TRBV11-3	TRBJ2-2	-	CASSLGHGGVTGELFF	TGTGCCAGCAGCTTAGGGCACGGGGGTGTCACCGGGGAGCTGTTTTTT
few	TRBV6-5	TRBJ2-1	TRBD1	CASSYDQGAKNEQFF	TGTGCCAGCAGTTACGACCAGGGGGCGAAGAATGAGCAGTTCTTC
-	TRBV5-4	TRBJ1-1	-	CASSPTGTRNTEAFF	TGTGCCAGCAGCCCTACCGGGACACGGAACACTGAAGCTTTCTTT
-	TRBV5-1	TRBJ2-6	-	CASSFTPMTGGLGANVLTF	TGCGCCAGCAGCTTCACTCCGATGACTGGGGGCCTGGGGGCCAACGTCCTGACTTTC
-	TRBV2	TRBJ1-5	TRBD1	CASSSLDRGIQPQHF	TGTGCCAGCAGTTCACTGGACAGGGGCATTCAGCCCCAGCATTTT
-	TRBV4-1	TRBJ2-1	-	CASSQQGSAGDEQFF	TGCGCCAGCAGCCAGCAGGGTTCCGCCGGAGATGAGCAGTTCTTC
-	TRBV7-2	TRBJ1-2	TRBD1	CASSPRTGQLPFYTF	TGTGCCAGCAGCCCCAGAACGGGACAGCTCCCTTTTTACACCTTC
-	TRBV6-5	TRBJ2-2	TRBD2	CASGLAPTGELFF	TGTGCCAGCGGACTAGCGCCCACCGGGGAGCTGTTTTTT
-	TRBV27	TRBJ2-2	-	CASSSSGYNTGELFF	TGTGCCAGCAGTTCCTCCGGGTACAACACCGGGGAGCTGTTTTTT
-	TRBV28	TRBJ2-2	-	CASSLYPGVDLLGELFF	TGTGCCAGCAGTTTATATCCAGGTGTAGATCTGCTCGGGGAGCTGTTTTTT
-	TRBV28	TRBJ1-1	TRBD1	CASSSSQTGTGNTEAFF	TGTGCCAGCAGTTCTAGCCAGACCGGGACAGGGAACACTGAAGCTTTCTTT
-	TRBV4-3	TRBJ2-3	-	CASSQEGRGTQYF	TGCGCCAGCAGCCAAGAAGGCCGGGGTACGCAGTATTTT
-	TRBV27	TRBJ1-1	-	CASSLRYSLNTEAFF	TGTGCCAGCAGTTTAAGGTACAGCCTGAACACTGAAGCTTTCTTT
-	TRBV27	TRBJ2-5	-	CASSFQGPYETQYF	TGTGCCAGCAGTTTTCAGGGGCCCTATGAGACCCAGTACTTC
-	TRBV4-2	TRBJ1-4	-	CASSQEGINEKLFF	TGTGCCAGCAGCCAAGAGGGCATTAATGAAAAACTGTTTTTT
-	TRBV2	TRBJ1-1	TRBD1	CASSLDRANTEAFF	TGTGCCAGCAGCCTCGACAGGGCCAACACTGAAGCTTTCTTT
-	TRBV5-4	TRBJ2-5	TRBD1	CASSSRDRGSQETQYF	TGTGCCAGCAGCTCCCGGGACAGGGGATCTCAAGAGACCCAGTACTTC
-	TRBV25-1	TRBJ2-7	-	CASSGGLGYEQYF	TGTGCCAGCAGTGGGGGACTGGGCTACGAGCAGTACTTC
-	TRBV6-5	TRBJ1-5	-	CASSNTGRADQPQHF	TGTGCCAGCAGTAATACAGGTCGGGCGGATCAGCCCCAGCATTTT
-	TRBV6-6	TRBJ2-1	TRBD1	CASSRQGYNEQFF	TGTGCCAGCAGTCGACAGGGTTACAATGAGCAGTTCTTC
-	TRBV5-6	TRBJ2-1	TRBD1	CASSPLGTAVDEQFF	TGTGCCAGCAGCCCACTTGGGACAGCGGTTGATGAGCAGTTCTTC
-	TRBV7-2	TRBJ2-7	-	CASSLEVWAETYEQYF	TGTGCCAGCAGCTTAGAGGTCTGGGCAGAGACGTACGAGCAGTACTTC
once	TRBV7-2	TRBJ1-2	-	CASSSGHLNYGYTF	TGTGCCAGCAGCTCTGGACACCTTAACTATGGCTACACCTTC
-	TRBV20-1	TRBJ1-4	TRBD1	CSASMGQGGEKLFF	TGCAGTGCTAGTATGGGACAGGGGGGTGAAAAACTGTTTTTT
-	TRBV13	TRBJ1-3	TRBD1	CASSLEQGYGSGNTIYF	TGTGCCAGCAGCTTAGAACAGGGGTACGGATCTGGAAACACCATATATTTT
-	TRBV11-3	TRBJ2-2	-	CASSLSGSNTGELFF	TGTGCCAGCAGCTTATCAGGGTCGAACACCGGGGAGCTGTTTTTT
once	TRBV18	TRBJ2-5	TRBD1	CASSPGTGGVGTQYF	TGTGCCAGCTCACCCGGGACAGGGGGCGTTGGGACCCAGTACTTC
-	TRBV19	TRBJ1-6	TRBD1	CATNRGDSPLHF	TGTGCCACGAACAGGGGTGATTCACCCCTCCACTTT
-	TRBV11-2	TRBJ2-2	-	CASSSFLEGAGELFF	TGTGCCAGCAGCTCGTTCTTGGAAGGGGCCGGGGAGCTGTTTTTT
-	TRBV15	TRBJ2-3	-	CATSRDSPRGTDTQYF	TGTGCCACCAGCAGAGACTCCCCTCGAGGCACAGATACGCAGTATTTT
-	TRBV13	TRBJ1-1	-	CASSSSMRDTEAFF	TGTGCCAGCAGCTCCTCCATGCGGGACACTGAAGCTTTCTTT
-	TRBV9	TRBJ1-3	-	CASSGQVPGNTIYF	TGTGCCAGCAGCGGACAGGTTCCTGGAAACACCATATATTTT
-	TRBV10-3	TRBJ2-7	-	CAITSGVTYEQYF	TGTGCCATCACCTCGGGGGTGACCTACGAGCAGTACTTC
once	TRBV28	TRBJ1-1	-	CASPPSGASPMNTEAFF	TGTGCCAGCCCGCCGTCGGGAGCCTCACCAATGAACACTGAAGCTTTCTTT
-	TRBV5-6	TRBJ1-4	-	CASSLAITGATNEKLFF	TGTGCCAGCAGCTTGGCCATTACGGGTGCAACTAATGAAAAACTGTTTTTT
-	TRBV19	TRBJ1-2	-	CASSTMTGFNYGYTF	TGTGCCAGTAGTACTATGACAGGATTTAACTATGGCTACACCTTC
few	TRBV7-8	TRBJ2-1	TRBD2	CASSRTSGNYNEQFF	TGTGCCAGCAGCCGGACTAGCGGGAACTACAATGAGCAGTTCTTC
once	TRBV4-3	TRBJ1-2	TRBD1	CASSQGTANYGYTF	TGCGCCAGCAGCCAGGGGACAGCTAACTATGGCTACACCTTC
-	TRBV9	TRBJ2-1	TRBD2	CASSPISSGNNEQFF	TGTGCCAGCAGCCCTATATCTAGCGGGAACAATGAGCAGTTCTTC
few	TRBV7-9	TRBJ1-5	TRBD1	CASSLEFGQGDQPQHF	TGTGCCAGCAGCTTAGAGTTTGGGCAGGGGGATCAGCCCCAGCATTTT
-	TRBV7-3	TRBJ2-2	TRBD2	CASSLTIPSGRTGELFF	TGTGCCAGCAGCTTAACGATTCCTAGCGGGAGGACCGGGGAGCTGTTTTTT
-	TRBV18	TRBJ1-3	-	CASSSTVSGNTIYF	TGTGCCAGCTCATCGACAGTCTCTGGAAACACCATATATTTT
-	TRBV3-1/TRBV3-2	TRBJ1-1	-	CASSQTAEAFF	TGTGCCAGCAGCCAGACAGCTGAAGCTTTCTTT
-	TRBV15	TRBJ2-5	-	CATSRAFQETQYF	TGTGCCACCAGCAGAGCTTTTCAAGAGACCCAGTACTTC
once	TRBV11-2	TRBJ2-1	TRBD1	CASSSGQGNEQFF	TGTGCCAGCAGCTCAGGACAGGGAAATGAGCAGTTCTTC
-	TRBV2	TRBJ1-5	-	CASMSRGYQPQHF	TGTGCCAGCATGAGTCGAGGATATCAGCCCCAGCATTTT
-	TRBV10-3	TRBJ2-3	TRBD2	CAISLAGGTDTQYF	TGTGCCATCAGTTTAGCGGGGGGCACAGATACGCAGTATTTT
-	TRBV28	TRBJ2-7	TRBD1	CASRLTGGGYEQYF	TGTGCCAGCAGGCTGACAGGGGGTGGGTACGAGCAGTACTTC
-	TRBV21-1	TRBJ2-2	-	CASSKSREVDGYRNTGELFF	TGTGCCAGCAGCAAATCCCGAGAAGTAGACGGGTATAGGAACACCGGGGAGCTGTTTTTT
-	TRBV9	TRBJ2-5	TRBD2	CASSVAVAGGIETQYF	TGTGCCAGCAGCGTAGCAGTGGCGGGGGGGATAGAGACCCAGTACTTC
-	TRBV28	TRBJ1-2	-	CASTTVGRGQLYTF	TGTGCCAGCACCACAGTCGGGCGCGGGCAGCTCTACACCTTC
-	TRBV27	TRBJ2-1	TRBD2	CASNTAWTSGRYNEQFF	TGTGCCAGCAATACCGCTTGGACTAGCGGGAGGTACAATGAGCAGTTCTTC
-	TRBV6-5	TRBJ2-7	-	CAIHTGYEQYF	TGTGCCATCCACACAGGGTACGAGCAGTACTTC
-	TRBV2	TRBJ1-5	TRBD1	CASSGTGRQPQHF	TGTGCCAGCAGCGGGACAGGGCGGCAGCCCCAGCATTTT